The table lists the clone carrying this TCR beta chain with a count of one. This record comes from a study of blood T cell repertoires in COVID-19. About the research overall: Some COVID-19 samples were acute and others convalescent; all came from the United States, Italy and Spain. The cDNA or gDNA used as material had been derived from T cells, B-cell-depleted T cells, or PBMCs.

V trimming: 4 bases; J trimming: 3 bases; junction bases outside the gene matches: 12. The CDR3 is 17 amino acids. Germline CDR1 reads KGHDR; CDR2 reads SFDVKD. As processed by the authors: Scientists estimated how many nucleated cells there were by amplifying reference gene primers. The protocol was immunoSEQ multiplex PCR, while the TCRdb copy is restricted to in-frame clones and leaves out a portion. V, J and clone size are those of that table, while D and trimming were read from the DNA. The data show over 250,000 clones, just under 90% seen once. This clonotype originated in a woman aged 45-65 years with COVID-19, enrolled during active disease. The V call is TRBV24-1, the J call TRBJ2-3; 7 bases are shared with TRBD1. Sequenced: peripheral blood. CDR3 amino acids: CATSDPSLQGSTDTQYF. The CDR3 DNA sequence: TGTGCCACCAGTGACCCATCGCTACAGGGGTCAACAGATACGCAGTATTTT.